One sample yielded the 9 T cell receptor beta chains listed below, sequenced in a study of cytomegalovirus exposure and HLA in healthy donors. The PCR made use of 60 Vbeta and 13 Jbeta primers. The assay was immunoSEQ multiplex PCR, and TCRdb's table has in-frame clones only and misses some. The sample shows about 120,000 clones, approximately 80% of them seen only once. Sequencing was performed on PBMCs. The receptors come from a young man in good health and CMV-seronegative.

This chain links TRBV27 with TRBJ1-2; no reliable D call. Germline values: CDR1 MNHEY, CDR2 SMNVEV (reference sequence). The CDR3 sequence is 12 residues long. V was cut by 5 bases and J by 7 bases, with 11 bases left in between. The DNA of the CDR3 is TGTGCCAGCAGTCCCCTCCGCGGTGGCTACACCTTC. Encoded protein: CASSPLRGGYTF.

The CDR3 DNA is TGTGCCAGCAGTCCCGGGACTGGAACCTACGAGCAGTACTTC. Its translation is CASSPGTGTYEQYF. The V call is TRBV5-4, the J call TRBJ2-7, with a tentative D call TRBD2 (6 bases). V was shortened by 5 bases and J by 2 bases, with 14 bases between the two germline ends. This CDR3 region has 14 residues. Germline V gene lookup returns CDR1 SGHNT and CDR2 YYREEE (reference sequence).

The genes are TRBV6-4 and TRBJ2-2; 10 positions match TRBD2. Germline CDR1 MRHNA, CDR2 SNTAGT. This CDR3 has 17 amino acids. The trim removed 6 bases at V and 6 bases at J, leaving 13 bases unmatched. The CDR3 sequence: CASSPHPSGSISGELFF. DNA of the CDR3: TGTGCCAGCAGCCCCCACCCTAGCGGGAGTATCTCCGGGGAGCTGTTTTTT.

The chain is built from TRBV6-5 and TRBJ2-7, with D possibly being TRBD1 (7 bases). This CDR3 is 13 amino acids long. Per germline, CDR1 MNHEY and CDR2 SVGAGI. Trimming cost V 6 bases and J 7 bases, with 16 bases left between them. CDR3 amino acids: CASRPQGGREQYF. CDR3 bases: TGTGCCAGCAGACCCCAGGGGGGACGAGAGCAGTACTTC.

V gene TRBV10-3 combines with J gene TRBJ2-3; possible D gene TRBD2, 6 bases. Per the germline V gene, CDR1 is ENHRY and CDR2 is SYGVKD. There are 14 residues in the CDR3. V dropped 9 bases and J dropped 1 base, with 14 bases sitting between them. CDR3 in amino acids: CAINRDSRTDTQYF. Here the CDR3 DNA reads TGTGCCATAAACCGGGACTCACGCACAGATACGCAGTATTTT.

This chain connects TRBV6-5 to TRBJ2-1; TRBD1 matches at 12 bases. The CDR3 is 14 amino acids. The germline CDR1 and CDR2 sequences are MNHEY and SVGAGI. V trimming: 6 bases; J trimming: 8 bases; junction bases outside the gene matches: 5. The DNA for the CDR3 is TGTGCCAGCAGGGGGACAGGGGGCTTTCATGAGCAGTTCTTC. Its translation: CASRGTGGFHEQFF.

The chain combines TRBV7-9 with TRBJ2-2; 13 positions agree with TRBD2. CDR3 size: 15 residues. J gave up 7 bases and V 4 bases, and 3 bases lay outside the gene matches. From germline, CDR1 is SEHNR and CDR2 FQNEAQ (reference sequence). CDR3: CASSWTSGSHGELFF. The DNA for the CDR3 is TGTGCCAGCAGCTGGACTAGCGGGAGTCACGGGGAGCTGTTTTTT.

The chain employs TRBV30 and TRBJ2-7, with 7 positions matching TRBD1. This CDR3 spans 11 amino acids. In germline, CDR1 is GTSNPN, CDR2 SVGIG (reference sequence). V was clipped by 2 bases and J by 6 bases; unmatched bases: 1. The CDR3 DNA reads TGTGCCTGGAGTCCAGGGGGCGAGCAGTACTTC. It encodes CAWSPGGEQYF. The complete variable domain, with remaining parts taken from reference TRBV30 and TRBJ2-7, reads SQTIHQWPATLVQPVGSPLSLECTVEGTSNPNLYWYRQAAGRGLQLLFYSVGIGQISSEVPQNLSASRPQDRQFILSSKKLLLSDSGFYLCAWSPGGEQYFGPGTRLTVT.

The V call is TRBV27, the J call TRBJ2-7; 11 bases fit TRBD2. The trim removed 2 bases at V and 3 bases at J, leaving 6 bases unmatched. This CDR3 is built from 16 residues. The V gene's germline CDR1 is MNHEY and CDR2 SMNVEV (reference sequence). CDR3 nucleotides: TGTGCCAGCAGTTTAGCGTCTAGCGGGAGGTTCTACGAGCAGTACTTC. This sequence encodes CASSLASSGRFYEQYF.